This T cell receptor (beta chain) was found in a study of blood T cell repertoires in COVID-19. Whole-study context: Sites across the United States, Italy and Spain contributed samples from acute and convalescent COVID-19. PBMCs, B-cell-depleted T cells, or T cells were the source of the cDNA or gDNA that made up the material.

This CDR3 contains 15 residues. V was clipped by 1 base and J by 0 bases, with 9 bases between them. Germline values: CDR1 SGHRS, CDR2 YFSETQ. Measured with immunoSEQ multiplex PCR; TCRdb has only the in-frame clones, and not every one. The table records approximately 280,000 clones, approximately 90% of them present only once. The chain carries TRBV5-1 and TRBJ2-3; D not certain. Material for sequencing was peripheral blood. The clonotype comes from a man aged 35-49 years with acute or convalescent COVID-19. The CDR3: CASSLSGFSTDTQYF. The CDR3 bases are TGCGCCAGCAGCTTGTCCGGGTTCAGCACAGATACGCAGTATTTT.